Presented here are 23 T cell receptor beta chains from one specimen sequenced in a study of cytomegalovirus exposure and HLA in healthy donors. It was with 60 Vbeta and 13 Jbeta primers that the PCR ran. Libraries were prepared by immunoSEQ multiplex PCR; TCRdb keeps only in-frame clonotypes and omits some of them. The sample lists over 85,000 clones, around 81% seen once, with 4.5% to 5.5% in the top ten. Sample: PBMCs. The receptors were sampled from a middle-aged man in good health and CMV-seropositive.

The chain joins TRBV6-5 to TRBJ1-5, with D possibly matching TRBD1 (6 bases). The germline gives CDR1 MNHEY, CDR2 SVGAGI. The ends were cut back, 6 bases at V and 7 bases at J, with 19 bases in the middle. The CDR3 runs 15 residues. Written as DNA, the CDR3 is TGTGCCAGCAGCTCTACAGGGAGGGTCAGCCAGCCCCAGCATTTT. Its protein is CASSSTGRVSQPQHF.

This sequence joins TRBV7-8 and TRBJ2-7; the match to TRBD2 covers 15 bases. V shed 6 bases, J shed 7 bases, and the junction held 7 bases outside the gene matches. CDR1 is SGHVS and CDR2 is FQNEAQ in the germline V gene. The CDR3 totals 15 residues. The CDR3 bases are TGTGCCAGCAGACCCGGGACTAGCGGGAGGAGGGAGCAGTACTTC. Translation gives CASRPGTSGRREQYF. Full variable domain (missing parts from reference TRBV7-8 and TRBJ2-7): GAGVSQSPRYKVAKRGQDVALRCDPISGHVSLFWYQQALGQGPEFLTYFQNEAQLDKSGLPSDRFFAERPEGSVSTLKIQRTQQEDSAVYLCASRPGTSGRREQYFGPGTRLTVT.

This clone was recorded a few times. The chain couples TRBV2 to TRBJ1-4; 11 positions match TRBD1. Trimming at V came to 6 bases and at J to 8 bases, leaving 5 bases not matched to a gene. The CDR3 runs to 14 residues. Germline CDR1 and CDR2: SNHLY and FYNNEI. CDR3 nucleotide sequence: TGTGCCAGCAGCCTGGGACAGGGGGTCGAAAAACTGTTTTTT. This sequence encodes CASSLGQGVEKLFF.

The CDR3, as DNA: TGCACCAGCAGCCAAGGTTGGTCCAGGGGGTTAGAGACCCAGTACTTC. Amino acid sequence: CTSSQGWSRGLETQYF. The chain links TRBV1 to TRBJ2-5; the DNA was not used to check the table's D call, TRBD1. TRBV1 is shown as a pseudogene. The CDR3 spans 16 residues.

This clone was observed once. The junction shows a germline mismatch at one end, possibly a read error. This rearrangement joins TRBV2 to TRBJ2-6; 11 bases match TRBD1. This CDR3 spans 17 amino acids. Germline assignment: CDR1 SNHLY and CDR2 FYNNEI. CDR3 amino acids: CASSTGTGGSGANGLTF. The CDR3 bases are TGTGCCAGCAGCACCGGGACAGGGGGATCTGGGGCCAACGGCCTGACTTTC.

This clone was counted between two and nine times. This chain links TRBV7-2 with TRBJ2-1, with 7 bases lining up with TRBD2. CDR1 is SGHTA, CDR2 FQGNSA, per germline. Unmatched junction bases numbered 8, after V lost 1 base and J lost 8 bases. CDR3 length equals 15 residues. The chain's CDR3 is CASSLDSGGLYEQFF. In DNA form, the CDR3 reads TGTGCCAGCAGCTTAGATTCGGGAGGTTTGTATGAGCAGTTCTTC.

This sequence joins TRBV30 and TRBJ1-1, with D hard to call. CDR3 size: 12 residues. From germline, CDR1 is GTSNPN and CDR2 SVGIG (reference sequence). Trimming pared 0 bases from V and 4 bases from J, leaving 6 bases between. The CDR3 protein is CAWSVRGTEAFF. The CDR3 DNA sequence: TGTGCCTGGAGTGTACGAGGCACTGAAGCTTTCTTT.

This rearrangement joins TRBV18 to TRBJ1-1; TRBD1 matches 11 bases. Germline CDR1 reads KGHSH; CDR2 reads LQKENI. Trimming at V came to 3 bases and at J to 4 bases, leaving 4 bases not matched to a gene. The CDR3 consists of 15 residues. The CDR3 bases are TGTGCCAGCTCACCTGGACAGGGGGCGATCACTGAAGCTTTCTTT. Residues: CASSPGQGAITEAFF. Together with reference TRBV18 and TRBJ1-1, the CDR3 gives the full variable domain: NAGVMQNPRHLVRRRGQEARLRCSPMKGHSHVYWYRQLPEEGLKFMVYLQKENIIDESGMPKERFSAEFPKEGPSILRIQQVVRGDSAAYFCASSPGQGAITEAFFGQGTRLTVV.

The chain has TRBV6-6 and TRBJ1-1; TRBD1 is a possible D gene (6 bases). Germline V gene sequence: CDR1 MNHNY, CDR2 SVGAGI (reference sequence). CDR3 length equals 12 residues. V lost 1 base, J lost 11 bases, and 11 bases lay in between. The CDR3 loop reads CASSYLQGRAFF. CDR3 nucleotides: TGTGCCAGCAGTTACTTACAGGGTCGGGCTTTCTTT.

The chain recombines TRBV20-1 with TRBJ2-1; D might be TRBD2 (6 bases). V was clipped by 7 bases and J by 10 bases, with 14 bases between them. The CDR3 runs 11 residues. Germline CDR1 is DFQATT and CDR2 is SNEGSKA (reference sequence). CDR3 protein: CSVYGSGEQFF. CDR3 nucleotides: TGCAGTGTTTACGGTAGCGGCGAGCAGTTCTTC.

The chain employs TRBV5-6 and TRBJ1-3, with TRBD1 identical over 7 bases. The CDR3 consists of 16 residues. Losses at the gene ends were 4 bases for V and 5 bases for J; bases not matched to a gene: 12. Germline V gene lookup returns CDR1 SGHDT and CDR2 YYEEEE. In DNA, the CDR3 is TGTGCCAGCAGCATTGGAACCGGGACAGCACGAAACACCATATATTTT. This codes for CASSIGTGTARNTIYF.

CDR3 DNA sequence: TGTGCCAGCAGTTACTCGGCCAAGATAACTGAAGCTTTCTTT. Translated, it gives CASSYSAKITEAFF. This chain connects TRBV6-5 to TRBJ1-1; D gene ambiguous. The V and J ends lost 0 bases and 5 bases respectively, with 10 bases between them. This CDR3 spans 14 amino acids. Germline CDR1 and CDR2: MNHEY and SVGAGI.

This clone was seen only once. This chain links TRBV28 with TRBJ1-1; perhaps TRBD1 as D (6 bases). Trimming took off 6 bases at V and 3 bases at J, with 17 bases between the two ends. The CDR3 is 15 residues long. Germline V gives CDR1 MDHEN, CDR2 SYDVKM. CDR3 in DNA: TGTGCCAGCAGCCCGGTTGCGGGGGCGGACACTGAAGCTTTCTTT. Translating it yields CASSPVAGADTEAFF.

This clone showed up just a few times. This chain connects TRBV7-8 to TRBJ2-1; TRBD1 is a possible D gene (5 bases). CDR1 is SGHVS and CDR2 is FQNEAQ in the germline V gene. This CDR3 comprises 14 residues. V lost 7 bases, J lost 2 bases, and 12 bases lay in between. CDR3 protein: CASNRVGPYNEQFF. The CDR3 region has the DNA TGTGCCAGCAATCGGGTGGGGCCCTACAATGAGCAGTTCTTC.

This sequence joins TRBV30 and TRBJ2-1, with 8 bases aligning to TRBD2. There are 16 residues in the CDR3. The germline V gene has CDR1 GTSNPN and CDR2 SVGIG (reference sequence). The V gene end was trimmed by 0 bases and the J gene end by 4 bases; junction bases not matched to a gene: 8. The DNA of the CDR3 is TGTGCCTGGAGTGTACTTGCTAGCGGGTCTTACAATGAGCAGTTCTTC. As protein: CAWSVLASGSYNEQFF.

This clone was detected once. The rearrangement links TRBV4-1 to TRBJ1-4, with D unresolved. V lost 1 base to trimming and J lost 8 bases, with 5 bases between them. This CDR3 is 12 amino acids long. Germline loops: CDR1 MGHRA, CDR2 YSYEKL. In nucleotides, the CDR3 is TGCGCCAGCAGCCAAGGGCAAGAAAAACTGTTTTTT. Translating gives CASSQGQEKLFF.

The chain has TRBV19 and TRBJ2-3; maybe TRBD1 (5 bases). The CDR3 is 14 residues long. Germline CDR1 reads LNHDA; CDR2 reads SQIVND (reference sequence). Trimming pared 4 bases from V and 3 bases from J, leaving 11 bases between. In DNA form, the CDR3 reads TGTGCCAGTAGTACCAGGGTAGTTACAGATACGCAGTATTTT. Translation gives CASSTRVVTDTQYF. The complete variable domain, with remaining parts taken from reference TRBV19 and TRBJ2-3, reads DGGITQSPKYLFRKEGQNVTLSCEQNLNHDAMYWYRQDPGQGLRLIYYSQIVNDFQKGDIAEGYSVSREKKESFPLTVTSAQKNPTAFYLCASSTRVVTDTQYFGPGTRLTVL.

The chain is built from TRBV7-9 and TRBJ1-2; the D is unclear. This CDR3 contains 18 residues. The germline CDR1 and CDR2 sequences are SEHNR and FQNEAQ (reference sequence). The ends were cut back, 1 base at V and 4 bases at J, with 22 bases in the middle. DNA of the CDR3: TGTGCCAGCAGCTTAGGGTCTGGGAGTGCCCATGGTACCTATGGCTACACCTTC. It translates to CASSLGSGSAHGTYGYTF.

The chain recombines TRBV7-9 with TRBJ2-5, with D perhaps TRBD2 (5 bases). Trimming shortened V by 6 bases and J by 5 bases, and 19 bases separated the two germline ends. The CDR3 totals 15 residues. Germline V CDR1 and CDR2: SEHNR, FQNEAQ (reference sequence). The CDR3 bases are TGTGCCAGCAGTCCCCGGCAGGACTTTCGGGAGACCCAGTACTTC. Amino acid sequence: CASSPRQDFRETQYF.

The rearrangement joins TRBV10-1 to TRBJ1-1; D is uncertain. The CDR3 is 12 amino acids. The ends were cut back, 11 bases at V and 1 base at J, with 11 bases in the middle. In germline, CDR1 is WNHNN, CDR2 SYGVQD (reference sequence). The CDR3 DNA is TGCGCCGCGGACGGGAGGAACACTGAAGCTTTCTTT. Residues: CAADGRNTEAFF.

The rearrangement links TRBV5-6 to TRBJ2-7; 8 bases are a match to TRBD1. The V gene's germline CDR1 is SGHDT and CDR2 YYEEEE. The CDR3 covers 15 residues. V dropped 3 bases and J dropped 3; count of bases not matched to a gene: 8. CDR3 sequence (DNA): TGTGCCAGCAGCTCACGACAGGGGCTATACTACGAGCAGTACTTC. This translates into CASSSRQGLYYEQYF.

V gene TRBV5-1 combines with J gene TRBJ2-2; TRBD2 matches 9 bases. After removal of 0 bases from V and 6 bases from J, the junction contained 6 bases not matched to a gene. The CDR3 is 16 amino acids. Germline lookup yields CDR1 SGHRS and CDR2 YFSETQ. The DNA for the CDR3 is TGCGCCAGCAGCTTGGCTCCTAGCGGGGAAGCCGGGGAGCTGTTTTTT. It is translated as CASSLAPSGEAGELFF.

Details on this clone: The junction departs from the called germline gene at one end, perhaps through a read error. The J gene is TRBJ2-7, the V gene TRBV7-9; no firm D call. Per the germline V gene, CDR1 is SEHNR and CDR2 is FQNEAQ (reference sequence). The CDR3 is made up of 11 amino acids. In nucleotides, the CDR3 is TGTTCCAGCAGCTACCCAGGCGAGCAGTACTTC. This encodes CSSSYPGEQYF.